The 28 T cell receptor beta chains in this list originate from one sample, sequenced in a study of early T cells in non-severe SARS-CoV-2 infection. MiXCR, run by TCRdb on the 5' RACE reads, gives a single entry per CDR3 protein. The sample consists of 50,000 to 60,000 distinct CDR3 sequences, 11% of them appearing once. The sequenced sample consisted of whole blood. These receptors were taken from an adult who was a healthcare worker with PCR-confirmed SARS-CoV-2 infection or an uninfected control (not recorded which).

This clonotype was picked up many times. The chain joins TRBV28 to TRBJ2-3, with 8 positions matching TRBD1. This CDR3 is 15 amino acids long. The germline V gene has CDR1 MDHEN and CDR2 SYDVKM. The V gene end was trimmed by 6 bases and the J gene end by 1 base; junction bases not matched to a gene: 6. The DNA for the CDR3 is TGTGCCAGCAGGCAGACAGGGGTCGGCACAGATACGCAGTATTTT. It translates to CASRQTGVGTDTQYF.

This clonotype was recorded at least ten times. V usage is TRBV18 and J usage is TRBJ2-5; tentatively, D is TRBD1 or TRBD2 (5 bases each). Trimming pared 1 base from V and 2 bases from J, leaving 17 bases between. CDR3 length equals 17 residues. Germline CDR1 KGHSH, CDR2 LQKENI. The CDR3 DNA sequence: TGTGCCAGCTCACCACGGGGACGACAAGGGAAACAAGAGACCCAGTACTTC. Protein: CASSPRGRQGKQETQYF.

This sequence joins TRBV7-2 and TRBJ2-2; D ambiguous. This CDR3 comprises 12 residues. The germline V and J ends were trimmed by 2 bases and 7 bases, with 5 bases remaining between them. The germline gives CDR1 SGHTA, CDR2 FQGNSA. The CDR3 DNA reads as TGTGCCAGCAGCTTATTCCACGGGGAGCTGTTTTTT. It translates to CASSLFHGELFF. Together with reference TRBV7-2 and TRBJ2-2, the CDR3 gives the full variable domain: GAGVSQSPSNKVTEKGKDVELRCDPISGHTALYWYRQSLGQGLEFLIYFQGNSAPDKSGLPSDRFSAERTGGSVSTLTIQRTQQEDSAVYLCASSLFHGELFFGEGSRLTVL.

This clonotype was seen a handful of times. The rearrangement links TRBV11-3 to TRBJ2-1, with 11 bases fitting TRBD2. CDR3 length: 16 residues. Trimming at V came to 4 bases and at J to 8 bases, leaving 10 bases not matched to a gene. Germline CDR1 and CDR2: SGHNT and YENEEA. The DNA of the CDR3 is TGTGCCAGCAGCTCGGCATCTAGCGGGAGGTTGCATGAGCAGTTCTTC. Its protein is CASSSASSGRLHEQFF.

This clonotype has at least ten counts. The chain carries TRBV5-1 and TRBJ2-7; 7 bases line up with TRBD1. J gave up 3 bases and V 1 base, and 4 bases lay outside the gene matches. CDR1 is SGHRS and CDR2 is YFSETQ in the germline V gene. This CDR3 contains 14 residues. The CDR3 loop reads CASSLMGQNYEQYF. The CDR3 DNA follows: TGCGCCAGCAGCTTGATGGGACAGAACTACGAGCAGTACTTC. The whole variable domain, remainder taken from reference TRBV5-1 and TRBJ2-7, is KAGVTQTPRYLIKTRGQQVTLSCSPISGHRSVSWYQQTPGQGLQFLFEYFSETQRNKGNFPGRFSGRQFSNSRSEMNVSTLELGDSALYLCASSLMGQNYEQYFGPGTRLTVT.

This clonotype was seen ten or more times. The chain is built from TRBV29-1 and TRBJ2-2, with D possibly TRBD2 on 5 matching bases. CDR3 length: 14 amino acids. Trimming shortened V by 4 bases and J by 0 bases, and 9 bases separated the two germline ends. Germline V CDR1 and CDR2: SQVTM, ANQGSEA. CDR3 loop: CSVGWETNTGELFF. The CDR3 nucleotides are TGCAGCGTTGGGTGGGAGACGAACACCGGGGAGCTGTTTTTT.

CDR3 nucleotides: TGTGCCAGCCGGGGAGCGGGAGCCGGGGAGCTGTTTTTT. Its protein is CASRGAGAGELFF. The chain has TRBV5-4 and TRBJ2-2; 8 bases fit TRBD2. Germline trimming cut 7 bases from V and 6 bases from J; bases unmatched to any gene: 5. Germline CDR1 reads SGHNT; CDR2 reads YYREEE (reference sequence). The CDR3 totals 13 residues. Variable domain in full (rest from reference TRBV5-4 and TRBJ2-2): ETGVTQSPTHLIKTRGQQVTLRCSSQSGHNTVSWYQQALGQGPQFIFQYYREEENGRGNFPPRFSGLQFPNYSSELNVNALELDDSALYLCASRGAGAGELFFGEGSRLTVL.

This clonotype has just a few counts. The V gene is TRBV5-1, the J gene TRBJ2-5; D remains ambiguous. The V end was cut by 4 bases, the J end by 2 bases, with 15 bases between. The CDR3 spans 15 residues. Germline V gene sequence: CDR1 SGHRS, CDR2 YFSETQ. CDR3 loop: CASSPDAAGQETQYF. CDR3 DNA sequence: TGCGCCAGCAGCCCCGATGCGGCAGGACAAGAGACCCAGTACTTC.

V is TRBV4-1 and J is TRBJ1-2; 9 nucleotides align to TRBD1. CDR3 size: 15 residues. With V trimmed by 4 bases and J by 8 bases, 11 bases remained unmatched. The germline V gene encodes CDR1 MGHRA and CDR2 YSYEKL. CDR3 nucleotides: TGCGCCAGCAGCCCCGGACAGGGGATCCTAGGAGGCTACACCTTC. Translated: CASSPGQGILGGYTF.

This clonotype was seen repeatedly, ten times or more. The chain carries TRBV6-6 and TRBJ2-5; perhaps TRBD2 as D (6 bases). The germline V gene encodes CDR1 MNHNY and CDR2 SVGAGI (reference sequence). Deletions cut 6 bases from V and 5 bases from J, with 13 bases between. The CDR3 spans 13 residues. The CDR3 loop is CASSPTAGETQYF. The CDR3 nucleotides read TGTGCCAGCAGCCCCACCGCGGGGGAGACCCAGTACTTC.

The V gene is TRBV25-1, the J gene TRBJ2-3; perhaps TRBD2 as D (6 bases). The CDR3 runs 11 residues. The V gene lost 6 bases and the J gene lost 5 bases, with 6 bases spanning the gap. CDR1 is MGHDK, CDR2 SYGVNS, per germline. For the CDR3, the DNA is TGTGCCAGCAGGCGGGGAGATACGCAGTATTTT. Protein: CASRRGDTQYF. Together with reference TRBV25-1 and TRBJ2-3, the CDR3 gives the full variable domain: EADIYQTPRYLVIGTGKKITLECSQTMGHDKMYWYQQDPGMELHLIHYSYGVNSTEKGDLSSESTVSRIRTEHFPLTLESARPSHTSQYLCASRRGDTQYFGPGTRLTVL.

This clonotype showed up many times. The chain has TRBV11-2 and TRBJ2-2, with no clear D. CDR3 length: 14 residues. V dropped 5 bases and J dropped 7 bases, with 14 bases sitting between them. Germline-derived CDR1 and CDR2 are SGHAT and FQNNGV. The CDR3 is CASSRWTWDGELFF. CDR3 bases: TGTGCCAGCAGCCGCTGGACCTGGGACGGGGAGCTGTTTTTT.

The chain couples TRBV6-6 to TRBJ2-1; the D call may be TRBD1 or TRBD2 (6 bases each). V gave up 2 bases and J gave up 13 bases, with 9 bases separating them. Germline V gives CDR1 MNHNY, CDR2 SVGAGI (reference sequence). This CDR3 is built from 11 residues. The CDR3 DNA sequence: TGTGCCAGCAGTTACGGGGGGCTACAGTTCTTC. As protein: CASSYGGLQFF.

The V gene is TRBV25-1, the J gene TRBJ2-5; unclear D gene. This CDR3 spans 14 amino acids. Per germline, CDR1 MGHDK and CDR2 SYGVNS. Trimming shortened V by 4 bases and J by 0 bases, and 9 bases separated the two germline ends. CDR3 region: CASSVTDYQETQYF. In DNA, the CDR3 is TGTGCCAGCAGTGTAACAGATTACCAAGAGACCCAGTACTTC.

This clonotype was seen repeatedly, ten times or more. The V call is TRBV11-2, the J call TRBJ2-1; 11 bases line up with TRBD2. The germline CDR1 and CDR2 sequences are SGHAT and FQNNGV. The J segment lost 4 bases and the V segment lost 2 bases, leaving 7 bases of the junction unmatched. This CDR3 contains 17 residues. The CDR3 protein is CASSLRLAGTLYNEQFF. The CDR3 bases are TGTGCCAGCAGCTTAAGACTAGCGGGAACTCTTTACAATGAGCAGTTCTTC.

This clonotype was seen only a few times. The V and J genes are TRBV11-2 and TRBJ1-6; 7 nucleotides align to TRBD1. The CDR3 length is 16 residues. V dropped 5 bases and J dropped 5; count of bases not matched to a gene: 9. Germline CDR1 and CDR2: SGHAT and FQNNGV. CDR3: CASSHGGGTDNSPLHF. In DNA, the CDR3 is TGTGCCAGCAGCCACGGCGGGGGGACAGATAATTCACCCCTCCACTTT.

This clonotype was detected only a few times. The V gene is TRBV9, the J gene TRBJ2-3, with no clear D. This CDR3 has 11 amino acids. CDR1 is SGDLS and CDR2 is YYNGEE in the germline V gene. Trimming removed 4 bases from V and 2 bases from J, with 2 bases in between. CDR3 in amino acids: CASSTTDTQYF. The DNA of the CDR3 is TGTGCCAGCAGCACCACAGATACGCAGTATTTT.

The chain employs TRBV11-2 and TRBJ2-3; D unresolved. Germline-derived CDR1 and CDR2 are SGHAT and FQNNGV. Trimming stripped 0 bases from V and 3 bases from J, with 7 bases between. The CDR3 sequence is 14 residues long. The CDR3 is CASSLDLWTDTQYF. CDR3 nucleotides: TGTGCCAGCAGCTTAGATTTGTGGACAGATACGCAGTATTTT.

This clonotype was observed many times. The rearrangement uses TRBV20-1 and TRBJ1-1; 10 positions agree with TRBD1. The CDR3 runs 13 residues. From germline, CDR1 is DFQATT and CDR2 SNEGSKA (reference sequence). With V trimmed by 6 bases and J by 5 bases, 6 bases remained unmatched. The CDR3 spells CSARQGAGTEAFF. The CDR3 region has the DNA TGCAGTGCCAGACAGGGGGCCGGAACTGAAGCTTTCTTT.

This clonotype was seen many times. The chain is built from TRBV2 and TRBJ1-5, with D possibly matching TRBD1 (5 bases). Trimming shortened V by 7 bases and J by 2 bases, and 12 bases separated the two germline ends. CDR1 and CDR2 (germline): SNHLY, FYNNEI. CDR3 length equals 14 residues. In DNA, the CDR3 is TGTGCCAGCACCTCGGGGCAGGGCAATCAGCCCCAGCATTTT. It yields the protein CASTSGQGNQPQHF. Full variable domain (remainder filled in from reference TRBV2 and TRBJ1-5): EPEVTQTPSHQVTQMGQEVILRCVPISNHLYFYWYRQILGQKVEFLVSFYNNEISEKSEIFDDQFSVERPDGSNFTLKIRSTKLEDSAMYFCASTSGQGNQPQHFGDGTRLSIL.

The chain joins TRBV7-9 to TRBJ1-1; no reliable D call. The CDR3 has 16 amino acids. V was cut by 5 bases and J by 1 base, with 17 bases left in between. From germline, CDR1 is SEHNR and CDR2 FQNEAQ (reference sequence). The CDR3 coding sequence is TGTGCCAGCAGCCCTCGATTAGCAGTCACGAACACTGAAGCTTTCTTT. Translated, it gives CASSPRLAVTNTEAFF.

V and J are TRBV5-1 and TRBJ2-5; 12 bases map to TRBD2. Germline CDR1 reads SGHRS; CDR2 reads YFSETQ. The length of the CDR3 is 17 residues. V lost 3 bases to trimming and J lost 0 bases; unmatched junction nucleotides: 6. The CDR3 reads CASSSGLAGINQETQYF. CDR3 sequence (DNA): TGCGCCAGCAGCTCAGGACTAGCGGGAATAAACCAAGAGACCCAGTACTTC.

This clonotype was counted a few times. The chain recombines TRBV7-9 with TRBJ2-3; D not resolved. This CDR3 has 13 amino acids. Germline loops: CDR1 SEHNR, CDR2 FQNEAQ (reference sequence). V was trimmed by 4 bases and J by 2 bases, leaving 7 bases between them. CDR3 amino acids: CASSWQTTDTQYF. The CDR3 coding sequence is TGTGCCAGCAGCTGGCAGACCACAGATACGCAGTATTTT.

This clonotype was counted a few times. The chain combines TRBV20-1 with TRBJ2-1, with TRBD2 as a possible D gene (6 bases). The CDR3 consists of 14 residues. V dropped 3 bases and J dropped 0 bases, with 9 bases sitting between them. The germline CDR1 and CDR2 sequences are DFQATT and SNEGSKA (reference sequence). The CDR3 protein is CSASGGNSYNEQFF. CDR3 nucleotide sequence: TGCAGTGCTAGCGGCGGGAACTCCTACAATGAGCAGTTCTTC.

The chain links TRBV7-2 to TRBJ2-5; D remains ambiguous. CDR1 and CDR2 (germline): SGHTA, FQGNSA. Deletions cut 6 bases from V and 5 bases from J, with 13 bases between. The CDR3 extends over 13 amino acids. The CDR3, as DNA: TGTGCCAGCAGTACCGGGTCTCACGAGACCCAGTACTTC. Translated, it gives CASSTGSHETQYF. Complete variable domain (other parts from reference TRBV7-2 and TRBJ2-5): GAGVSQSPSNKVTEKGKDVELRCDPISGHTALYWYRQSLGQGLEFLIYFQGNSAPDKSGLPSDRFSAERTGGSVSTLTIQRTQQEDSAVYLCASSTGSHETQYFGPGTRLLVL.

This clonotype was seen a handful of times. The chain couples TRBV12-3 or TRBV12-4 to TRBJ1-6; no clear D gene. Between the trimmed V and J ends, which lost 6 bases and 13 bases, there was a span of 13 bases. There are 12 residues in the CDR3. The CDR3 loop reads CASSSGSRPLHF. The CDR3 DNA sequence: TGTGCCAGCAGCTCGGGCTCCCGGCCCCTCCACTTT.

The V call is TRBV28, the J call TRBJ2-5; D is perhaps TRBD1 or TRBD2 (5 bases each). V was trimmed by 4 bases and J by 3 bases, leaving 12 bases between them. The germline CDR1 and CDR2 sequences are MDHEN and SYDVKM. This CDR3 comprises 14 residues. CDR3 DNA sequence: TGTGCCAGCAGTTCCGGGACGGCCAAAGAGACCCAGTACTTC. This sequence encodes CASSSGTAKETQYF.

This clonotype was counted only a few times. This sequence joins TRBV18 and TRBJ2-7; tentatively, D is TRBD1 (7 bases). Germline assignment: CDR1 KGHSH and CDR2 LQKENI. Trimming left V 3 bases short and J 2 bases short, with 26 bases between. This CDR3 contains 19 residues. The CDR3 loop is CASSPRQGGAYIVAYEQYF. The CDR3 nucleotides read TGTGCCAGCTCACCGAGGCAGGGGGGCGCTTATATCGTAGCCTACGAGCAGTACTTC.